The text below deals with one TCR beta chain. The data were obtained in a study of technical replicates of blood from several donors. This CDR3 has 15 residues. V lost 5 bases to trimming and J lost 2 bases, with 16 bases between them. The germline V gene encodes CDR1 LGHNT and CDR2 FRNRAP. Produced via immunoSEQ multiplex PCR; TCRdb's table is partial and in-frame only. The profile covers tens of thousands of clones, with 90% to 95% appearing a single time and roughly 0.37% taken by the ten largest. The chain links TRBV12-5 to TRBJ2-7, with D perhaps TRBD2 (6 bases). The sequenced sample was T cells isolated from PBMCs. The TCR sequence derives from a human donor in good health. The chain's CDR3 is CASGPSAGPPYEQYF. CDR3 nucleotides: TGTGCTAGTGGTCCATCAGCGGGCCCCCCCTACGAGCAGTACTTC.